The clone carrying this TCR beta chain was detected a few times. The sample belongs to a study of T cell repertoires in cytomegalovirus infection. From the reads, TCRdb called clonotypes with MiXCR, one entry per CDR3 protein. In the table there are about 180,000 distinct CDR3 sequences, approximately 15% of which are singletons. Material: PBMCs. This sequence originates from a human donor in good health (CMV status not recorded). Some clones in this sample may be carry-over from other donors' samples.

CDR3 protein: CSVERRMIYNEQFF. DNA of the CDR3: TGCAGCGTTGAACGAAGAATGATCTACAATGAGCAGTTCTTC. The rearrangement joins TRBV29-1 to TRBJ2-1; no clear D gene. Germline V gene sequence: CDR1 SQVTM, CDR2 ANQGSEA. V lost 2 bases, J lost 3 bases, and 11 bases lay in between. The CDR3 runs 14 residues.